These 29 T cell receptor beta chains originate from one sample sequenced in a study of T cell changes during pregnancy in multiple sclerosis. TCRdb's copy holds only in-frame clones and misses some; the assay was immunoSEQ multiplex PCR. The sample has roughly 99,000 clones, around 90% seen once. The sample in question was peripheral blood, obtained in the third trimester of pregnancy. The receptors derive from a female donor in good health, enrolled as a control in a pregnancy study.

J is TRBJ2-2 and V is TRBV7-2, with TRBD2 as a possible D gene (5 bases). Germline CDR1 is SGHTA and CDR2 is FQGNSA. Trimming took 7 bases from V and 5 from J, leaving 17 bases between them. The CDR3 contains 15 residues. The CDR3 DNA reads as TGTGCCAGCACTCAGCGCGGGCCAGTGACCGGGGAGCTGTTTTTT. The encoded protein is CASTQRGPVTGELFF.

The J gene is TRBJ2-1, the V gene TRBV30; 13 bases are a match to TRBD2. The CDR3 runs 15 residues. The germline V gene has CDR1 GTSNPN and CDR2 SVGIG (reference sequence). Trimming took 3 bases from V and 8 from J; bases not matched to a gene: 7. CDR3 region: CAWRIGLAGAHEQFF. The CDR3 nucleotides are TGTGCCTGGAGAATCGGACTAGCGGGGGCCCATGAGCAGTTCTTC.

The chain uses TRBV5-4 and TRBJ1-3, with 9 bases fitting TRBD1. Trimming cost V 4 bases and J 0 bases; bases outside gene matches: 5. Germline CDR1 SGHNT, CDR2 YYREEE (reference sequence). The CDR3 length is 16 residues. The CDR3: CASSGDRGSSGNTIYF. The CDR3 nucleotides read TGTGCCAGCAGCGGAGACAGGGGGAGCTCTGGAAACACCATATATTTT.

This rearrangement joins TRBV5-1 to TRBJ2-3, with TRBD2 matching 7 bases. Germline lookup yields CDR1 SGHRS and CDR2 YFSETQ. The CDR3 contains 13 residues. The V and J ends lost 6 bases and 9 bases, in that order; junction bases with no gene match: 10. Here the CDR3 DNA reads TGCGCCAGCAAGAGCGGGGCCCCGGGAACGCAGTATTTT. Amino acids: CASKSGAPGTQYF.

This clone was seen a single time. The chain joins TRBV9 to TRBJ1-5; no definite D call. The germline CDR1 and CDR2 sequences are SGDLS and YYNGEE. CDR3 size: 14 residues. Trimming cost V 0 bases and J 0 bases, with 4 bases left between them. CDR3 bases: TGTGCCAGCAGCGTAGCAGGTAGCAATCAGCCCCAGCATTTT. Protein sequence: CASSVAGSNQPQHF.

J is TRBJ2-7 and V is TRBV27; 9 bases align to TRBD1. The V gene's germline CDR1 is MNHEY and CDR2 SMNVEV (reference sequence). The CDR3 totals 15 residues. V lost 5 bases and J lost 3; bases outside the gene matches: 8. CDR3 amino acids: CASSPIGTGSYEQYF. The CDR3 DNA reads TGTGCCAGCAGTCCAATTGGGACAGGGAGCTACGAGCAGTACTTC.

Regarding this clone: Germline and junction disagree at one end, which may indicate a read error. The chain links TRBV27 to TRBJ1-6, with 8 positions matching TRBD1. Germline CDR1 and CDR2: MNHEY and SMNVEV (reference sequence). The CDR3 spans 13 residues. In nucleotides, the CDR3 is TGTGCCAGCAGTTTAGGAAGCGACAGGGGCCTGAACTTT. Its protein product is CASSLGSDRGLNF.

This clone was observed a single time. The rearrangement joins TRBV11-2 to TRBJ2-5; TRBD2 aligns across 10 bases. After removal of 4 bases from V and 5 bases from J, the junction contained 13 bases not matched to a gene. This CDR3 comprises 17 residues. Germline values: CDR1 SGHAT, CDR2 FQNNGV. CDR3: CASSSSSGGASSETQYF. In nucleotides, the CDR3 is TGTGCCAGCAGCTCTTCGAGCGGGGGGGCCAGTTCCGAGACCCAGTACTTC.

The gene calls are TRBV7-3 and TRBJ1-2; 9 bases are a match to TRBD1. The V segment lost 2 bases and the J segment 8 bases; nucleotides outside the gene matches: 6. The CDR3 contains 14 residues. Germline V gene lookup returns CDR1 SGHTA and CDR2 FQGTGA. The CDR3: CASSLEQGAGGYTF. The CDR3 DNA follows: TGTGCCAGCAGCTTAGAACAGGGGGCCGGGGGCTACACCTTC.

This chain uses TRBV18 with TRBJ1-6, with 7 bases fitting TRBD1. J gave up 6 bases and V 3 bases, and 2 bases lay outside the gene matches. Germline-derived CDR1 and CDR2 are KGHSH and LQKENI. The CDR3 is 14 amino acids. CDR3 protein: CASSPDRSNSPLHF. CDR3 bases: TGTGCCAGCTCACCGGACAGGTCTAATTCACCCCTCCACTTT.

V is TRBV9 and J is TRBJ2-3; no reliable D call. V shed 0 bases and J shed 5 bases, with 13 bases lying between them. The CDR3 loop spans 15 amino acids. Germline loops: CDR1 SGDLS, CDR2 YYNGEE. The CDR3 sequence is CASSVEPRRVDTQYF. In nucleotides, the CDR3 is TGTGCCAGCAGCGTAGAGCCCCGCCGAGTAGATACGCAGTATTTT. The full variable domain, its missing parts supplied by reference TRBV9 and TRBJ2-3, is DSGVTQTPKHLITATGQRVTLRCSPRSGDLSVYWYQQSLDQGLQFLIQYYNGEERAKGNILERFSAQQFPDLHSELNLSSLELGDSALYFCASSVEPRRVDTQYFGPGTRLTVL.

The genes are TRBV30 and TRBJ1-1; D is unresolved. V lost 5 bases and J 0 bases, leaving 13 bases between the germline ends. Per the germline V gene, CDR1 is GTSNPN and CDR2 is SVGIG (reference sequence). The CDR3 consists of 14 residues. CDR3 DNA sequence: TGTGCCTGGGGAAGGGAGACGATGAACACTGAAGCTTTCTTT. The encoded protein is CAWGRETMNTEAFF.

This clone was counted a single time. The J gene is TRBJ2-7, the V gene TRBV10-3; D call uncertain. Deletions cut 1 base from V and 0 bases from J, with 16 bases between. The germline CDR1 and CDR2 sequences are ENHRY and SYGVKD. The CDR3 extends over 17 amino acids. The CDR3 is CAISELVGSISSYEQYF. The CDR3 DNA follows: TGTGCCATCAGTGAGTTGGTCGGGTCGATCTCCTCCTACGAGCAGTACTTC.

The chain carries TRBV5-1 and TRBJ2-1, with 10 bases aligning to TRBD2. This CDR3 contains 15 residues. Germline-derived CDR1 and CDR2 are SGHRS and YFSETQ. J was trimmed by 10 bases and V by 1 base; bases with no gene match: 8. CDR3 nucleotides: TGCGCCAGCAGCTTGATGGCAGCTAGCGGGGGAGAGCAGTTCTTC. As protein: CASSLMAASGGEQFF.

The chain has TRBV30 and TRBJ2-2; no definite D call. V shed 0 bases and J shed 1 base, with 3 bases lying between them. The CDR3 has 13 amino acids. CDR1 is GTSNPN and CDR2 is SVGIG in the germline V gene (reference sequence). CDR3 nucleotide sequence: TGTGCCTGGAGTGTCGGGAACACCGGGGAGCTGTTTTTT. Encoded protein: CAWSVGNTGELFF.

The table lists this clone with a count of one. V is TRBV27 and J is TRBJ2-7, with D perhaps TRBD2 (5 bases). Germline V CDR1 and CDR2: MNHEY, SMNVEV (reference sequence). V was clipped by 6 bases and J by 2 bases, with 8 bases between them. This CDR3 has 12 residues. For the CDR3, the DNA is TGTGCCAGCAGAAGCGGACCCTACGAGCAGTACTTC. This sequence encodes CASRSGPYEQYF.

J is TRBJ2-5 and V is TRBV4-1; a weak D match, TRBD2 (7 bases). The length of the CDR3 is 17 residues. Trimming pared 2 bases from V and 1 base from J, leaving 17 bases between. Germline V gene data show CDR1 as MGHRA and CDR2 as YSYEKL. The CDR3 spells CASSQRGGGLGQETQYF. CDR3 in DNA: TGCGCCAGCAGCCAACGAGGGGGAGGGTTAGGCCAAGAGACCCAGTACTTC.

Points on this clone: The junction and the germline gene differ at one end; a read error may be behind it. The chain carries TRBV6-5 and TRBJ1-3; a weak D match, TRBD1 (6 bases). Germline V gene lookup returns CDR1 MNHEY and CDR2 SVGAGI. This CDR3 comprises 15 residues. The CDR3 here is CASSYSAGDGNAIYF. Here the CDR3 DNA reads TGTGCCAGCAGTTACTCAGCAGGGGATGGAAACGCCATATATTTT.

This chain's CDR3 is CASSLQDPYNSPLHF. CDR3 coding DNA: TGCGCCAGCAGCTTGCAGGATCCATATAATTCACCCCTCCACTTT. The chain links TRBV5-1 to TRBJ1-6; D uncertain. V was clipped by 1 base and J by 4 bases, with 9 bases between them. Germline V gives CDR1 SGHRS, CDR2 YFSETQ. CDR3 length: 15 amino acids.

This rearrangement joins TRBV7-3 to TRBJ1-1; TRBD1 is a possible D gene (5 bases). CDR1 is SGHTA, CDR2 FQGTGA, per germline. The CDR3 extends over 12 amino acids. V was clipped by 5 bases and J by 1 base, with 5 bases between them. This CDR3 reads CASSTGNTEAFF. DNA for the CDR3: TGTGCCAGCAGCACAGGGAACACTGAAGCTTTCTTT.

The chain combines TRBV7-2 with TRBJ1-2; D not resolved. V dropped 7 bases and J dropped 8 bases, with 14 bases sitting between them. Per the germline V gene, CDR1 is SGHTA and CDR2 is FQGNSA. This CDR3 has 12 amino acids. The CDR3 loop reads CASTKWREGYTF. Written as DNA, the CDR3 is TGTGCCAGCACAAAATGGAGGGAGGGCTACACCTTC.

This chain joins TRBV4-1 and TRBJ2-1; D is possibly TRBD1 (5 bases). Trimming shortened V by 0 bases and J by 2 bases, and 20 bases separated the two germline ends. There are 19 residues in the CDR3. CDR1 is MGHRA, CDR2 YSYEKL, per germline. The CDR3 loop reads CASSQDSKSYLGAYNEQFF. Here the CDR3 DNA reads TGCGCCAGCAGCCAAGATTCCAAATCATACTTAGGGGCCTACAATGAGCAGTTCTTC.

This clone appeared a single time. This sample includes further DNA sequences coding for the same CDR3. V gene TRBV7-3 combines with J gene TRBJ2-1; TRBD2 agrees at 10 bases. V trimming: 4 bases; J trimming: 6 bases; junction bases outside the gene matches: 3. Germline V gene lookup returns CDR1 SGHTA and CDR2 FQGTGA. The CDR3 sequence is 14 residues long. CDR3 sequence: CASSSSGGANEQFF. CDR3 DNA: TGTGCCAGCAGCTCCAGCGGGGGGGCCAATGAGCAGTTCTTC.

The chain is built from TRBV19 and TRBJ1-5; TRBD1 matches at 9 bases. The junction had 9 bases not matched to a gene; V was cut back by 5 bases and J by 7 bases. Germline values: CDR1 LNHDA, CDR2 SQIVND (reference sequence). CDR3 length equals 15 residues. CDR3 in amino acids: CASSAPGQGRQPQHF. CDR3 coding DNA: TGTGCCAGTAGTGCCCCGGGACAGGGCCGGCAGCCCCAGCATTTT.

V gene TRBV6-5 combines with J gene TRBJ2-6, with D tentatively TRBD1 (5 bases). There are 16 residues in the CDR3. The germline CDR1 and CDR2 sequences are MNHEY and SVGAGI. Trimming pared 2 bases from V and 2 bases from J, leaving 10 bases between. The CDR3 spells CASSYPDRAGANVLTF. DNA for the CDR3: TGTGCCAGCAGTTACCCAGACAGAGCTGGGGCCAACGTCCTGACTTTC.

The chain is built from TRBV11-2 and TRBJ2-3; TRBD1 aligns across 8 bases. The V gene's germline CDR1 is SGHAT and CDR2 FQNNGV. This CDR3 is built from 16 residues. The junction had 7 bases not matched to a gene; V was cut back by 3 bases and J by 2 bases. The CDR3 DNA is TGTGCCAGCAGCTTGACAGGGGACCCTATCACAGATACGCAGTATTTT. Protein: CASSLTGDPITDTQYF. Variable domain in full (rest from reference TRBV11-2 and TRBJ2-3): EAGVAQSPRYKIIEKRQSVAFWCNPISGHATLYWYQQILGQGPKLLIQFQNNGVVDDSQLPKDRFSAERLKGVDSTLKIQPAKLEDSAVYLCASSLTGDPITDTQYFGPGTRLTVL.

The rearrangement uses TRBV2 and TRBJ2-5; the match to TRBD2 covers 8 bases. Losses at the gene ends were 5 bases for V and 4 bases for J; bases not matched to a gene: 3. Per germline, CDR1 SNHLY and CDR2 FYNNEI. This CDR3 comprises 13 residues. DNA of the CDR3: TGTGCCAGCAGTTGGAGCGGGGGAGAGACCCAGTACTTC. Protein product: CASSWSGGETQYF.

The genes are TRBV7-3 and TRBJ2-5; possible D gene TRBD1, 6 bases. The V gene lost 0 bases and the J gene lost 5 bases, with 7 bases spanning the gap. The CDR3 consists of 13 residues. Germline loops: CDR1 SGHTA, CDR2 FQGTGA. The CDR3 sequence is CASSLTGGETQYF. The CDR3 DNA is TGTGCCAGCAGCTTAACAGGGGGTGAGACCCAGTACTTC. Looking up the rest from reference TRBV7-3 and TRBJ2-5 gives the full variable domain: GAGVSQTPSNKVTEKGKYVELRCDPISGHTALYWYRQSLGQGPEFLIYFQGTGAADDSGLPNDRFFAVRPEGSVSTLKIQRTERGDSAVYLCASSLTGGETQYFGPGTRLLVL.

V gene TRBV5-1 combines with J gene TRBJ1-4, with TRBD1 as a possible D gene (5 bases). The CDR3 has 15 residues. V shed 4 bases and J shed 6 bases, with 16 bases lying between them. Looked up from germline, CDR1 is SGHRS and CDR2 is YFSETQ. CDR3 nucleotides: TGCGCCAGCAGCGAACTAAGGGGAAGCGATGAAAAACTGTTTTTT. Its protein product is CASSELRGSDEKLFF.